This T cell receptor (beta chain) came from a study of Ad26.COV2.S vaccination and SARS-CoV-2 variants. Study details: Administration of Ad26.COV2.S was intramuscular, either once or twice 56 days apart. Findings and caveats of the study: Measurements of TCR breadth and depth may have given underestimates of the total T cell responses.

This table comes from immunoSEQ multiplex PCR, and its TCRdb copy is limited to in-frame clones, with some not included. The data contain some 460,000 clones, 89% of them singletons. Described treatment: 19 received Ad26.COV2.S at low or high dose, single or two shots; 5 received placebo; per-sample allocation not given. After the first vaccine or placebo injection, samples were drawn on day 63. Spike of the Wuhan-strain SARS-CoV-2 was expressed by an Ad26 vector, which formed the vaccine. The CDR3 sequence is 15 residues long. The ends lost 4 bases at V and 7 bases at J; junction bases unmatched: 6. Germline CDR1 and CDR2: MNHNY and SVGAGI (reference sequence). Comments on this clone: Antigen unknown.

The receptor was isolated from a person between 18 and 65 years old who received the Ad26.COV2.S COVID-19 vaccine or a placebo. The J gene is TRBJ2-7, the V gene TRBV6-6; TRBD2 matches at 14 bases. Source: peripheral blood, taken in a trial of Ad26.COV2.S vaccine versus placebo. CDR3 sequence: CASSWGLAGEGEQYF. CDR3 nucleotides: TGTGCCAGCAGTTGGGGACTAGCGGGAGAGGGTGAGCAGTACTTC.